Listed below are T cell receptor beta chains from one sample, sequenced in a study of T cell changes during pregnancy in multiple sclerosis. Profiled with immunoSEQ multiplex PCR; TCRdb holds only in-frame clones, not every one. The sample has around 36,000 clones, just over 90% seen once. This sample comprised peripheral blood, obtained before pregnancy. The receptors here all came from a female donor with multiple sclerosis, enrolled in a pregnancy study. Each CDR3 is given with its conserved first and last residue. D genes are given only for firm matches. For some rows the clone size is stated as once, few or many, or as a class when expanded; others skip it.

size	D	V	J	DNA	CDR3
-	-	TRBV2	TRBJ1-4	TGTGCCAGCAGTGAAGGGGCGGGAAACAATGAAAAACTGTTTTTT	CASSEGAGNNEKLFF
-	-	TRBV19	TRBJ2-7	TGTGCCAGTAGTATAGATGTTTTCGAGGGCAGCTCCTACGAGCAGTACTTC	CASSIDVFEGSSYEQYF
-	-	TRBV7-2	TRBJ2-1	TGTGCCAGCAGCTTTGGGCGGGAATGGTATGAGCAGTTCTTC	CASSFGREWYEQFF
-	-	TRBV2	TRBJ2-3	TGTGCCAGCAGTGATGGCAGGGGCACAGATACGCAGTATTTT	CASSDGRGTDTQYF
-	-	TRBV10-1	TRBJ1-2	TGCGCCAGCACTACCAATGACCGTGCACAGGCTAACTATGGCTACACCTTC	CASTTNDRAQANYGYTF
-	-	TRBV27	TRBJ1-2	TGTGCCAGCAGTTTGACGGAGCGGACCAACTATGGCTACACCTTC	CASSLTERTNYGYTF
-	TRBD1	TRBV29-1	TRBJ2-2	TGCAGCGCTCAAGGGGACAGAGAAAACACCGGGGAGCTGTTTTTT	CSAQGDRENTGELFF
-	TRBD1	TRBV4-3	TRBJ1-4	TGCGCCAGCAGCCAAGGGGCCGGGACAGGCAATGAAAAACTGTTTTTT	CASSQGAGTGNEKLFF
few	-	TRBV7-9	TRBJ2-1	TGTGCCAGCAGCTTAGTCCCGATCAGCTACAATGAGCAGTTCTTC	CASSLVPISYNEQFF
few	-	TRBV6-1	TRBJ2-7	TGTGCCAGCAGTCCGGTTGGTGAACAGTACTACGAGCAGTACTTC	CASSPVGEQYYEQYF
-	TRBD2	TRBV2	TRBJ2-7	TGTGCCAGCAGTATGACTAGCGGGAGGGCCACTGCTCACGAGCAGTACTTC	CASSMTSGRATAHEQYF
-	TRBD1	TRBV4-1	TRBJ2-7	TGCGCCAGCAGCCGGGACCGGGACAGGACCTACGAGCAGTACTTC	CASSRDRDRTYEQYF
-	TRBD2	TRBV19	TRBJ2-2	TGTGCCAGTAAGGGGCTAGCGGGAGGGACGAACACCGGGGAGCTGTTTTTT	CASKGLAGGTNTGELFF
-	-	TRBV4-1	TRBJ2-7	TGCGCCAGCAGCCTGGGGGACTTCTCCTTCTCCTACGAGCAGTACTTC	CASSLGDFSFSYEQYF
-	-	TRBV19	TRBJ1-1	TGTGCCAGTAGTATGTACCCGGGGAAAGCTTTCTTT	CASSMYPGKAFF
-	TRBD2	TRBV7-2	TRBJ2-1	TGTGCCAGCAGCACGGGACTAGCGGGGAACAATGAGCAGTTCTTC	CASSTGLAGNNEQFF
once	-	TRBV30	TRBJ1-5	TGTGCCTGGAGTGTTTGGGGCGGCAATCAGCCCCAGCATTTT	CAWSVWGGNQPQHF
-	-	TRBV9	TRBJ2-6	TGTGCCACATCACAGGGAGCGGCTGGGGCCAACGTCCTGACTTTC	CATSQGAAGANVLTF
-	-	TRBV7-9	TRBJ2-7	TGTGCCAGCAGCTTAGCGGCCCTGACTTACGAGCAGTACTTC	CASSLAALTYEQYF
-	-	TRBV27	TRBJ1-2	TGTGCCAGCAGTTTACAGGGTTATGGCTACACCTTC	CASSLQGYGYTF
few	-	TRBV6-5	TRBJ1-5	TGTGCCAGCAGTACCTCACAGAGAAGCAATCAGCCCCAGCATTTT	CASSTSQRSNQPQHF
-	TRBD1	TRBV6-1	TRBJ1-5	TGTGCCAGCAGTGAAGCATTGGACAGGATCTATCAGCCCCAGCATTTT	CASSEALDRIYQPQHF
-	-	TRBV10-1	TRBJ2-7	TGCGCCAGCAGTGATCCGGGTTCCTACGAGCAGTACTTC	CASSDPGSYEQYF
-	-	TRBV9	TRBJ2-1	TGTGCCAGCAGCGTAGGAACTAGCGAGCAGTTCTTC	CASSVGTSEQFF
-	TRBD1	TRBV6-6	TRBJ2-5	TGTGCCAGCAGGACGGGAAGGGACAGACAAGAGACCCAGTACTTC	CASRTGRDRQETQYF
-	TRBD2	TRBV4-3	TRBJ2-1	TGCGCCAGCAGCCAAGCCGGGACTAGCGGGTGGGTAGAAGTCAATGAGCAGTTCTTC	CASSQAGTSGWVEVNEQFF
once	-	TRBV5-1	TRBJ1-6	TGCGCCAGCAGCTTGGAAGGACAGACCTTCTATAATTCACCCCTCCACTTT	CASSLEGQTFYNSPLHF
-	TRBD2	TRBV5-4	TRBJ2-7	TGTGCCAGCAGCCCGGGACTAGCGGGATCGGACGAGCAGTACTTC	CASSPGLAGSDEQYF
once	TRBD2	TRBV5-1	TRBJ2-5	TGCGCCAGCAGCCATGGACTAGCGGGTCAAGAGACCCAGTACTTC	CASSHGLAGQETQYF
-	TRBD1	TRBV7-2	TRBJ2-5	TGTGCCAGCAGCCCCGGACAGGGCTTAGAGACCCAGTACTTC	CASSPGQGLETQYF
few	-	TRBV9	TRBJ2-1	TGTGCCAGCAGCCACAGTGGTAATGAGCAGTTCTTC	CASSHSGNEQFF
few	TRBD1	TRBV7-9	TRBJ1-1	TGTGCCAGCAGCACAAACCCGACAGGGGCGAACACTGAAGCTTTCTTT	CASSTNPTGANTEAFF
-	-	TRBV7-9	TRBJ2-3	TGTGCCAGCAGCTTCCTACAGGGAGTCTCCACAGATACGCAGTATTTT	CASSFLQGVSTDTQYF
-	TRBD2	TRBV7-3	TRBJ2-2	TGTGCCAGCAGTGGACTAGCGCAGACCGGGGAGCTGTTTTTT	CASSGLAQTGELFF
once	TRBD2	TRBV5-1	TRBJ2-3	TGCGCCAGCAGCCCTAGCGGGAGTGGGACAGATACGCAGTATTTT	CASSPSGSGTDTQYF
once	TRBD1	TRBV6-1	TRBJ1-2	TGTGCCAGCAGGGACAGGGGTCTTGGCTACACCTTC	CASRDRGLGYTF
-	-	TRBV29-1	TRBJ2-7	TGCAGCGTTGGACACCGGGACATGTACGAGCAGTACTTC	CSVGHRDMYEQYF
-	-	TRBV7-9	TRBJ1-2	TGTGCCAGCAGCTTCGCTCCGGGGGTGGGTGATAACTATGGCTACACCTTC	CASSFAPGVGDNYGYTF